Presented here are 19 T cell receptor beta chains from one specimen sequenced in a study of blood T cell repertoires in COVID-19. The repertoire was sequenced with immunoSEQ multiplex PCR; TCRdb's copy has only in-frame clones and lacks some. The sample contains fewer than 500,000 clones, approximately 90% of which appear only once. The source material was PBMCs or T cells enriched from blood (not recorded which). The receptors stem from a woman in her 30s with acute COVID-19.

The V gene is TRBV27, the J gene TRBJ2-1; 10 bases fit TRBD2. The CDR3 is 16 amino acids. Trimming took 7 bases from V and 0 from J; bases not matched to a gene: 6. Germline CDR1 MNHEY, CDR2 SMNVEV (reference sequence). CDR3 coding DNA: TGTGCCAGCATGCGAGCGGGGGGGAGCTCCTACAATGAGCAGTTCTTC. Its translation: CASMRAGGSSYNEQFF.

The chain links TRBV3-1 (or the pseudogene TRBV3-2) to TRBJ2-3; TRBD2 matches 8 bases. V was pared by 6 bases and J by 3 bases, with 5 bases of the junction left unmatched. This CDR3 has 14 residues. CDR1 is LGHDT, CDR2 YNNKEL, per germline (reference sequence). CDR3 DNA sequence: TGTGCCAGCAGACTCGGGGGGGGTACAGATACGCAGTATTTT. It is translated as CASRLGGGTDTQYF.

This clone appeared a single time. CDR3: CATSETTSGGSKNNEQFF. CDR3 coding DNA: TGTGCCACCAGTGAGACGACTAGCGGGGGTTCTAAGAACAATGAGCAGTTCTTC. The chain has TRBV24-1 and TRBJ2-1; 12 positions agree with TRBD2. After removal of 4 bases from V and 5 bases from J, the junction contained 11 bases not matched to a gene. The CDR3 loop spans 18 amino acids. Per the germline V gene, CDR1 is KGHDR and CDR2 is SFDVKD.

Details on this clone: The sample carries other DNA sequences with the same CDR3. The rearrangement joins TRBV2 to TRBJ1-5; possible D gene TRBD1, 5 bases. Looked up from germline, CDR1 is SNHLY and CDR2 is FYNNEI. The CDR3 totals 14 residues. The V end lost 1 base, the J end lost 6 bases, and 10 bases lay between the germline ends. Here the CDR3 reads CASSEGQGRQPQHF. CDR3 nucleotides: TGTGCCAGCAGTGAAGGGCAGGGTCGTCAGCCCCAGCATTTT.

V gene TRBV13 combines with J gene TRBJ2-7; 8 nucleotides agree with TRBD2. The CDR3 is made up of 14 amino acids. Germline trimming cut 4 bases from V and 2 bases from J; bases unmatched to any gene: 4. Germline V CDR1 and CDR2: PRHDT, FYEKMQ (reference sequence). The chain's CDR3 is CASSSGLGAYEQYF. DNA of the CDR3: TGTGCCAGCAGCTCGGGACTAGGAGCCTACGAGCAGTACTTC.

V is TRBV21-1 and J is TRBJ1-1; no DNA check was done on the table's D call, TRBD1. TRBV21-1 is classified as a pseudogene. The CDR3 covers 19 residues. DNA for the CDR3: TGTGCCAGCAGCATGCACGGGACAGGGATGGTGATTTGGCACACTGAAGCTTTCTTT. Its translation is CASSMHGTGMVIWHTEAFF.

This sequence joins TRBV7-2 and TRBJ2-3; TRBD2 matches 9 bases. J was trimmed by 4 bases and V by 4 bases; bases with no gene match: 18. Germline CDR1 reads SGHTA; CDR2 reads FQGNSA. The CDR3 consists of 19 residues. The CDR3 bases are TGTGCCAGCAGCTCCCAGGGAATAGCGGGGGTCAGTTCGTCAGATACGCAGTATTTT. Translating gives CASSSQGIAGVSSSDTQYF.

The CDR3 here is CASSPKAGTGGRRYEQYF. The CDR3 DNA reads as TGTGCCAGCAGCCCGAAAGCCGGGACAGGGGGACGTCGCTACGAGCAGTACTTC. The chain carries TRBV13 and TRBJ2-7; 11 bases match TRBD1. V lost 5 bases to trimming and J lost 3 bases; unmatched junction nucleotides: 15. CDR1 and CDR2 from the germline V gene are PRHDT and FYEKMQ (reference sequence). This CDR3 is built from 18 residues.

The rearrangement links TRBV5-5 to TRBJ2-7, with a weak D call TRBD1 (5 bases). Germline CDR1 reads SGHKS; CDR2 reads YYEKEE (reference sequence). V lost 1 base, J lost 2 bases, and 25 bases lay in between. The CDR3 has 19 residues. The CDR3 is CASSLSLTLAQDTTYEQYF. The CDR3 region has the DNA TGTGCCAGCAGCTTGTCGCTCACGTTGGCACAGGACACCACCTACGAGCAGTACTTC. The full variable domain, completed using reference TRBV5-5 and TRBJ2-7, is DAGVTQSPTHLIKTRGQQVTLRCSPISGHKSVSWYQQVLGQGPQFIFQYYEKEERGRGNFPDRFSARQFPNYSSELNVNALLLGDSALYLCASSLSLTLAQDTTYEQYFGPGTRLTVT.

This chain uses TRBV21-1 with TRBJ2-7; the tabulated D call, TRBD1, remains unverified against the DNA. TRBV21-1 is flagged as a pseudogene. The CDR3 has 18 amino acids. This CDR3 is CASSKEYGPPGIGYEQYF. The CDR3 DNA reads TGTGCCAGCAGCAAAGAGTATGGGCCCCCAGGGATTGGGTACGAGCAGTACTTC.

The rearrangement uses TRBV3-1 (or the pseudogene TRBV3-2) and TRBJ2-6; the match to TRBD1 covers 10 bases. CDR1 and CDR2 from the germline V gene are LGHDT and YNNKEL (reference sequence). The trim removed 1 base at V and 1 base at J, leaving 4 bases unmatched. The CDR3 loop spans 18 amino acids. CDR3 in DNA: TGTGCCAGCAGCCAAGGATGGGACAGGGGTTCTGGGGCCAACGTCCTGACTTTC. This sequence encodes CASSQGWDRGSGANVLTF.

On this clone itself: Other DNA sequences within the sample encode an identical CDR3. This rearrangement joins TRBV24-1 to TRBJ1-2; no definite D call. The germline V gene has CDR1 KGHDR and CDR2 SFDVKD. The CDR3 covers 13 residues. Trimming took off 5 bases at V and 1 base at J, with 7 bases between the two ends. This chain's CDR3 is CATSVGGNYGYTF. In DNA form, the CDR3 reads TGTGCCACCAGTGTGGGAGGTAACTATGGCTACACCTTC.

The V gene is TRBV5-1, the J gene TRBJ1-2; 7 nucleotides agree with TRBD1. The ends lost 3 bases at V and 8 bases at J; junction bases unmatched: 10. There are 14 residues in the CDR3. CDR1 is SGHRS, CDR2 YFSETQ, per germline. The CDR3 DNA is TGCGCCAGCAGCTCTCTACGGACAGGATGGGGCTACACCTTC. This encodes CASSSLRTGWGYTF.

This chain uses TRBV7-9 with TRBJ1-2; 9 bases align to TRBD1. The germline CDR1 and CDR2 sequences are SEHNR and FQNEAQ (reference sequence). This CDR3 is 14 amino acids long. V gave up 4 bases and J gave up 3 bases; unmatched junction bases: 3. The CDR3 spells CASSSDRGYYGYTF. CDR3 bases: TGTGCCAGCAGCTCAGACAGGGGGTACTATGGCTACACCTTC.

The CDR3 bases are TGTGCCAGCTCACCTCGAGCCCCGAGCTCCTACAATGAGCAGTTCTTC. Its protein product is CASSPRAPSSYNEQFF. This rearrangement joins TRBV18 to TRBJ2-1, with D uncertain. CDR1 and CDR2 (germline): KGHSH, LQKENI. The CDR3 extends over 16 amino acids. V lost 3 bases, J lost 0 bases, and 12 bases lay in between.

In its sample, this clone was seen a few times. The rearrangement links TRBV11-2 to TRBJ1-1; 9 nucleotides align to TRBD1. The CDR3 sequence is 17 residues long. V trimming: 4 bases; J trimming: 4 bases; junction bases outside the gene matches: 13. CDR1 and CDR2 from the germline V gene are SGHAT and FQNNGV. The DNA of the CDR3 is TGTGCCAGCAGCTCCAGAAACAGGGGGCAGGCAGTCACTGAAGCTTTCTTT. This translates into CASSSRNRGQAVTEAFF.

The table lists this clone with a count of one. The rearrangement links TRBV24-1 to TRBJ1-3; D not certain. The CDR3 runs to 14 residues. CDR1 is KGHDR, CDR2 SFDVKD, per germline. The V and J ends lost 9 bases and 8 bases respectively, with 19 bases between them. The CDR3 protein is CATADSGRIDTIYF. The CDR3 DNA is TGTGCCACCGCAGACTCGGGAAGGATAGACACCATATATTTT.

The rearrangement uses TRBV6-5 and TRBJ1-2, with a tentative D call TRBD1 (5 bases). This CDR3 contains 13 residues. Germline CDR1 MNHEY, CDR2 SVGAGI. The germline V and J ends were trimmed by 0 bases and 8 bases, with 10 bases remaining between them. The CDR3 spells CASSYSGLRGYTF. The CDR3 DNA reads TGTGCCAGCAGTTACTCGGGGCTAAGGGGCTACACCTTC.

Comment on this clone: It is likely a read error: a sequence one base away is far more abundant. The rearrangement uses TRBV7-2 and TRBJ1-5; TRBD1 matches at 8 bases. Per germline, CDR1 SGHTA and CDR2 FQGNSA. CDR3 length equals 14 residues. The J segment lost 2 bases and the V segment lost 4 bases, leaving 1 base of the junction unmatched. The CDR3 region has the DNA TGTGCCAGCAGCTCGGACAGGGGCAATCAGCCCCAGCATTTT. Its translation is CASSSDRGNQPQHF.